A single sample is the source of the 28 T cell receptor beta chains below, sequenced in a study of breast tumors, draining lymph nodes, adjacent tissues. The lymph nodes were axillary draining lymph nodes from breast cancer patients. TCRdb fed the multiplex PCR reads into MiXCR, producing one record per CDR3 protein. The sample carries approximately 190,000 distinct CDR3 sequences, 25% to 40% recorded once. The sequencing sample was made of axillary lymph node tissue. All receptors derive from a female donor with breast cancer. Some clones in this sample may be carry-over from other donors' samples.

This clonotype has more than one count but fewer than ten. A much bigger clone sits one base away, suggesting this may be a read error. This rearrangement joins TRBV20-1 to TRBJ2-1; TRBD2 aligns across 7 bases. This CDR3 comprises 16 residues. Germline lookup yields CDR1 DFQATT and CDR2 SNEGSKA (reference sequence). V lost 0 bases, J lost 9 bases, and 14 bases stayed unmatched. The CDR3 DNA follows: TGCAGTGCTAGAGATCCCAAGGCTAGCGCGGGGGTTGAGCAGTTCTTC. As protein: CSARDPKASAGVEQFF.

Many counts were recorded for this clonotype. The rearrangement uses TRBV19 and TRBJ1-3; tentatively, D is TRBD1 (6 bases). Per germline, CDR1 LNHDA and CDR2 SQIVND (reference sequence). With 6 bases removed from V and 0 bases from J, the gap between germline ends came to 9 bases. The CDR3 totals 14 residues. This CDR3 is CASSQDSSGNTIYF. For the CDR3, the DNA is TGTGCCAGTAGCCAGGACAGCTCTGGAAACACCATATATTTT.

In regard to this clonotype: One base away lies a much larger clone, so this may be a sequencing read error. The chain joins TRBV6-2 or TRBV6-3 to TRBJ1-2; D perhaps matches TRBD1 (5 bases). Germline values: CDR1 MNHEY, CDR2 SVGEGT. The CDR3 is made up of 13 amino acids. The CDR3, as DNA: TGTGCCGGCAGATCGACAGCTAACTATGGCTACACCTTC. This encodes CAGRSTANYGYTF.

The rearrangement joins TRBV29-1 to TRBJ1-1; D perhaps matches TRBD1 (5 bases). Trimming took off 7 bases at V and 1 base at J, with 10 bases between the two ends. Per the germline V gene, CDR1 is SQVTM and CDR2 is ANQGSEA. This CDR3 contains 12 residues. For the CDR3, the DNA is TGCAGCGGGGGGGGGTGGAACACTGAAGCTTTCTTT. Amino acid sequence: CSGGGWNTEAFF.

The rearrangement joins TRBV29-1 to TRBJ2-1, with 9 bases fitting TRBD2. V trimming: 3 bases; J trimming: 6 bases; junction bases outside the gene matches: 12. This CDR3 region has 16 residues. Germline V CDR1 and CDR2: SQVTM, ANQGSEA. CDR3 sequence reads: CSVEEYLAGTPNEQFF. CDR3 nucleotides: TGCAGCGTTGAGGAGTATCTAGCGGGGACCCCCAATGAGCAGTTCTTC.

This clonotype has ten or more counts. The chain uses TRBV6-5 and TRBJ2-7, with 8 bases lining up with TRBD1. Germline V gene data show CDR1 as MNHEY and CDR2 as SVGAGI. The J segment lost 1 base and the V segment lost 7 bases, leaving 6 bases of the junction unmatched. This CDR3 region has 14 residues. CDR3 region: CASTKQGVSYEQYF. CDR3 in DNA: TGTGCCAGCACCAAACAGGGGGTTTCCTACGAGCAGTACTTC.

As concerns this clonotype: This may be a read error, as it is one base from a much larger clone. CDR3 DNA sequence: TGTGCTAGCAGCTACCCGGGGACAGGGGCCTCGACTAGCCCCTACGAGCAGTACTTC. This sequence encodes CASSYPGTGASTSPYEQYF. The chain carries TRBV7-7 and TRBJ2-7; TRBD1 aligns across 10 bases. This CDR3 contains 19 residues. Germline V gene lookup returns CDR1 SSHAT and CDR2 FNYEAQ (reference sequence).

There are many counts of this clonotype. One end of the junction fails to match germline, which may point to a read error. This sequence joins TRBV7-7 and TRBJ2-5; 11 nucleotides match TRBD2. From germline, CDR1 is SSHAT and CDR2 FNYEAQ (reference sequence). This CDR3 has 14 residues. The CDR3 region has the DNA TGTGCTAGCAGCTCTACTAGCGGGGGAGAGACCCAGTACTTC. Translating gives CASSSTSGGETQYF.

To note about this clonotype: A much larger clonotype is one base distant, so this may be a read error. The rearrangement joins TRBV5-4 to TRBJ2-7, with 8 positions matching TRBD2. The V gene end was trimmed by 4 bases and the J gene end by 6 bases; junction bases not matched to a gene: 9. CDR3 length: 14 amino acids. Per germline, CDR1 SGHNT and CDR2 YYREEE (reference sequence). The CDR3 protein is CASSSPMAGGEQYF. CDR3 nucleotides: TGTGCCAGCAGCAGCCCGATGGCGGGGGGCGAGCAGTACTTC. Full variable domain (rest looked up from reference TRBV5-4 and TRBJ2-7): ETGVTQSPTHLIKTRGQQVTLRCSSQSGHNTVSWYQQALGQGPQFIFQYYREEENGRGNFPPRFSGLQFPNYSSELNVNALELDDSALYLCASSSPMAGGEQYFGPGTRLTVT.

As regards this clonotype: A junction end diverges from the germline sequence, so it may reflect a read error. The rearrangement uses TRBV2 and TRBJ1-2, with D maybe TRBD1 (6 bases). Per the germline V gene, CDR1 is SNHLY and CDR2 is FYNNEI. The CDR3 has 13 amino acids. The chain's CDR3 is CASNERGGAGYTF. The CDR3 DNA sequence: TGTGCCAGCAATGAACGTGGGGGGGCAGGCTACACCTTC.

A remark on this clonotype: It may be a read error: a sequence one base away is much more abundant. V gene TRBV6-1 combines with J gene TRBJ1-2; D is ambiguous. The germline gives CDR1 MNHNS, CDR2 SASEGT. This CDR3 has 15 residues. The V gene lost 4 bases and the J gene lost 0 bases, with 12 bases spanning the gap. This CDR3 is CASSGTLSTNYGYTF. DNA for the CDR3: TGTGCCAGCAGTGGAACCCTTTCTACTAACTATGGCTACACCTTC.

This clonotype was seen repeatedly, ten times or more. The chain recombines TRBV6-6 with TRBJ1-5; TRBD1 matches 7 bases. V lost 4 bases and J lost 5; bases outside the gene matches: 17. From germline, CDR1 is MNHNY and CDR2 SVGAGI (reference sequence). CDR3 size: 18 residues. In DNA, the CDR3 is TGTGCCAGCAGTTGGAAACCCCTAGGACAGGCGTTTGATCAGCCCCAGCATTTT. Translating gives CASSWKPLGQAFDQPQHF.

This clonotype has at least ten counts. This chain connects TRBV5-1 to TRBJ2-7; D is unresolved. V was shortened by 0 bases and J by 7 bases, with 11 bases between the two germline ends. The CDR3 runs to 13 residues. Germline V gives CDR1 SGHRS, CDR2 YFSETQ. Written as DNA, the CDR3 is TGCGCCAGCAGCTTGGCTGGGCTGGGTGAGCAGTACTTC. Translated: CASSLAGLGEQYF.

The chain uses TRBV5-1 and TRBJ1-1; TRBD1 might be the D (6 bases). The V end lost 3 bases, the J end lost 6 bases, and 21 bases lay between the germline ends. Germline V gene data show CDR1 as SGHRS and CDR2 as YFSETQ. The length of the CDR3 is 16 residues. The CDR3 here is CASSSSDGGGGSEAFF. The CDR3 DNA reads as TGCGCCAGCAGCTCCAGCGATGGAGGGGGTGGGTCTGAAGCTTTCTTT.

The chain combines TRBV29-1 with TRBJ1-1; weak D call: TRBD1 (6 bases). Trimming took 2 bases from V and 7 from J, leaving 11 bases between them. Germline CDR1 SQVTM, CDR2 ANQGSEA. The length of the CDR3 is 12 residues. DNA for the CDR3: TGCAGCGTTGAATCGGGGGCGGGTGAAGCTTTCTTT. This sequence encodes CSVESGAGEAFF.

V gene TRBV2 combines with J gene TRBJ2-5; TRBD2 matches at 10 bases. This CDR3 is 18 amino acids long. After removal of 8 bases from V and 0 bases from J, the junction contained 15 bases not matched to a gene. From germline, CDR1 is SNHLY and CDR2 FYNNEI. The CDR3 sequence: CASSWDGLAGDNQETQYF. In nucleotides, the CDR3 is TGTGCCAGCTCCTGGGACGGGCTAGCGGGGGACAACCAAGAGACCCAGTACTTC.

This clonotype was counted many times. The chain combines TRBV20-1 with TRBJ1-2; TRBD1 matches 9 bases. The V and J ends lost 6 bases and 3 bases, in that order; junction bases with no gene match: 5. Germline CDR1 and CDR2: DFQATT and SNEGSKA (reference sequence). The CDR3 has 13 residues. CDR3 coding DNA: TGCAGTGCCACAGGGGGCGCGGACTATGGCTACACCTTC. It codes for CSATGGADYGYTF.

This clonotype has at least ten counts. CDR3 loop: CASSRSLAALQETQYF. The CDR3 bases are TGTGCCAGCAGCCGCAGCCTAGCGGCACTCCAAGAGACCCAGTACTTC. V is TRBV6-5 and J is TRBJ2-5; 7 nucleotides match TRBD2. The germline CDR1 and CDR2 sequences are MNHEY and SVGAGI. CDR3 length equals 16 residues. Trimming took 6 bases from V and 1 from J; bases not matched to a gene: 11.

In the case of this clonotype: This may be a read error: a much more frequent sequence differs by one nucleotide. The CDR3 does not end in the conserved phenylalanine or tryptophan, so this is likely a read error. This chain links TRBV20-1 with TRBJ1-2, with D unclear. V lost 3 bases, J lost 3 bases, and 2 bases lay in between. The CDR3 sequence is 10 residues long. Germline values: CDR1 DFQATT, CDR2 SNEGSKA (reference sequence). The CDR3 DNA is TGCAGTGCTAGGGACTATGGCTACACCTCC. Protein sequence: CSARDYGYTS.

The rearrangement links TRBV24-1 to TRBJ2-3, with D possibly TRBD2 on 6 matching bases. The germline gives CDR1 KGHDR, CDR2 SFDVKD. Trimming pared 6 bases from V and 3 bases from J, leaving 9 bases between. The CDR3 contains 13 residues. Here the CDR3 reads CATSIRGTDTQYF. In nucleotides, the CDR3 is TGTGCCACCAGTATTCGGGGGACAGATACGCAGTATTTT.

This clonotype was observed at least ten times. This chain uses TRBV14 with TRBJ1-2; D may be TRBD1 (6 bases). Germline V CDR1 and CDR2: SGHDN, FVKESK. Trimming took off 4 bases at V and 3 bases at J, with 9 bases between the two ends. The CDR3 spans 13 residues. Here the CDR3 reads CASSRGQYYGYTF. Written as DNA, the CDR3 is TGTGCCAGCAGCCGCGGACAGTACTATGGCTACACCTTC.

This chain joins TRBV14 and TRBJ1-2, with D tentatively TRBD1 (5 bases). With 1 base removed from V and 2 bases from J, the gap between germline ends came to 20 bases. The CDR3 is 18 amino acids. CDR1 is SGHDN, CDR2 FVKESK, per germline. This CDR3 reads CASSQVGWGNPKNYGYTF. In nucleotides, the CDR3 is TGTGCCAGCAGCCAAGTAGGGTGGGGGAACCCAAAAAACTATGGCTACACCTTC. The whole variable domain, filled in from reference TRBV14 and TRBJ1-2, reads EAGVTQFPSHSVIEKGQTVTLRCDPISGHDNLYWYRRVMGKEIKFLLHFVKESKQDESGMPNNRFLAERTGGTYSTLKVQPAELEDSGVYFCASSQVGWGNPKNYGYTFGSGTRLTVV.

In this sample, this clonotype turned up many times. CDR3 nucleotides: TGTGCCAGCAGCGCCGGGGCTAGCTTGGCCGGGGAGCTGTTTTTT. Amino acid sequence: CASSAGASLAGELFF. V and J are TRBV7-6 and TRBJ2-2; possibly TRBD1 or TRBD2 for D (5 bases each). The length of the CDR3 is 15 residues. Deletions cut 5 bases from V and 6 bases from J, with 16 bases between. Per the germline V gene, CDR1 is SGHVS and CDR2 is FNYEAQ. Variable domain in full (rest from reference TRBV7-6 and TRBJ2-2): GAGVSQSPRYKVTKRGQDVALRCDPISGHVSLYWYRQALGQGPEFLTYFNYEAQQDKSGLPNDRFSAERPEGSISTLTIQRTEQRDSAMYRCASSAGASLAGELFFGEGSRLTVL.

The table lists this clonotype with many counts. The chain combines TRBV18 with TRBJ1-2; D gene uncertain. Germline V lookup: CDR1 KGHSH, CDR2 LQKENI. There are 12 residues in the CDR3. V lost 2 bases, J lost 7 bases, and 8 bases lay in between. CDR3 DNA sequence: TGTGCCAGCTCACCAGGAGTTGCTGGCTACACCTTC. Its translation is CASSPGVAGYTF.

Ten or more counts support this clonotype. The V call is TRBV20-1, the J call TRBJ2-1, with 7 bases identical to TRBD1. This CDR3 comprises 15 residues. CDR1 and CDR2 from the germline V gene are DFQATT and SNEGSKA (reference sequence). V was clipped by 1 base and J by 2 bases; unmatched bases: 5. This CDR3 is CSARARTGAYNEQFF. DNA for the CDR3: TGCAGTGCTAGAGCTAGGACAGGAGCCTACAATGAGCAGTTCTTC.

In its sample, this clonotype was seen a few times. One base away lies a much larger clone, so this may be a sequencing read error. The CDR3 bases are TGTGCCAGCAGTCCAAAGGGGCGCGGAGATACGCAGTATTTT. This gives the protein CASSPKGRGDTQYF. The chain uses TRBV6-5 and TRBJ2-3; D might be TRBD1 (5 bases). From germline, CDR1 is MNHEY and CDR2 SVGAGI. Trimming removed 5 bases at V and 5 bases at J, with 14 bases between. The length of the CDR3 is 14 residues.

A remark on this clonotype: The conserved phenylalanine or tryptophan normally closing the CDR3 is absent here, so this likely arose from a read error. Because the CDR3's place on the DNA is in doubt, the DNA is left out and the CDR3 is given as listed by TCRdb. This rearrangement joins TRBV7-2 to TRBJ2-5; no DNA check was done on the table's D call, TRBD2. Germline V gene data show CDR1 as SGHTA and CDR2 as FQGNSA. Including both end residues, the CDR3 is 16 amino acids long. CDR3 residues: CASSLGSGRGQETRYV.

This clonotype came up many times. This chain joins TRBV3-1 and TRBJ2-2; D is undetermined. This CDR3 has 17 amino acids. V lost 1 base to trimming and J lost 6 bases, with 18 bases between them. CDR1 and CDR2 (germline): LGHDT, YNNKEL (reference sequence). In DNA, the CDR3 is TGTGCCAGCAGCCAAGGGGTCCGGCGCAATCGGGCCGGGGAGCTGTTTTTT. Translation: CASSQGVRRNRAGELFF.